The TCR beta chain under discussion was sequenced for a study of T cell responses to AZD1222 COVID-19 vaccine. Generated by immunoSEQ multiplex PCR, the TCRdb table keeps only in-frame clones and is missing some. Among some 30,000 clones listed, just over 85% were seen once. As regards this clone: What it recognizes is unknown.

V was trimmed by 2 bases and J by 4 bases, leaving 11 bases between them. The CDR3 runs 13 residues. Germline assignment: CDR1 GTSNPN and CDR2 SVGIG (reference sequence). General study findings and limits: Clonal diversity was possibly underestimated, and the donors were mostly white British, with more females. Nearly half of spike-specific TCRs reportedly target variant regions that are unmutated in the B.1.351 and B.1.1.7 variants. Compared with day 0, the breadth and depth of the Spike-specific TCR repertoire rose significantly after two doses of AZD1222.

This TCR derives from an adult who received the AZD1222 COVID-19 vaccine. The chain uses TRBV30 and TRBJ1-2; D gene ambiguous. The specimen comprised peripheral blood, sampled 28 days after the second AZD1222 dose. The CDR3 region has the DNA TGTGCCTGGAGTAGTGAGAGGAGCTATGGCTACACCTTC. Protein sequence: CAWSSERSYGYTF.